This entry concerns a single TCR beta chain. The data belong to a study of blood T cells in healthy people across ages. Across the whole study: Template switching caught about one barcoded beta molecule for each two T cells.

At least 7 million PBMCs were isolated per sample. A second about 7 to 11 cycle PCR used barcoded and J-beta primers. MiXCR, applied by TCRdb to the 5' RACE reads, yields one record per CDR3 protein. The sample lists approximately 850,000 distinct CDR3 sequences, 55% to 70% seen once, with about 20% in the top ten. Germline lookup yields CDR1 MNHNS and CDR2 SASEGT. This CDR3 spans 14 amino acids. After removal of 8 bases from V and 0 bases from J, the junction contained 4 bases not matched to a gene. The sequencing sample was made of blood. The sequence derives from a man aged 25 to 40 in good health. The rearrangement uses TRBV6-1 and TRBJ2-1; 7 positions agree with TRBD2. This chain's CDR3 is CASEAGRSYNEQFF. CDR3 sequence (DNA): TGTGCCAGCGAAGCGGGACGCTCCTACAATGAGCAGTTCTTC.